This T cell receptor (beta chain) was profiled in a study of tumor-infiltrating lymphocytes in primary liver carcinoma. The researchers produced TCR beta cDNA from 450 to 600 ng total RNA with a constant-region primer. A slightly modified ARM-PCR protocol with three nested multiplex PCR rounds produced these TCR beta libraries. In the first two PCR rounds, TRBV1-TRBV30 forward primers were paired with a C-beta reverse primer, and each round lasted approximately 9 cycles. One entry per CDR3 protein results from TCRdb running MiXCR on the multiplex PCR reads. Of roughly 330,000 distinct CDR3 sequences in the sample, approximately 65% were seen once. V dropped 8 bases and J dropped 8; count of bases not matched to a gene: 12. Germline lookup yields CDR1 KGHDR and CDR2 SFDVKD. The CDR3 has 15 amino acids. The blood RNA (from unsorted whole blood) was obtained, and germline DNA was also extracted.

The chain links TRBV24-1 to TRBJ2-1; TRBD2 agrees at 9 bases. Sequenced: peripheral blood. The clonotype was recovered from a man in his forties with primary liver carcinoma and hepatitis B virus infection. This CDR3 reads CATTSQEAGGDEQFF. The CDR3 region has the DNA TGTGCCACCACATCCCAGGAAGCGGGAGGCGATGAGCAGTTCTTC.